The 3 T cell receptor beta chains in this list originate from one sample, sequenced in a study of OX40 agonist ivuxolimab in advanced cancers. The assay was immunoSEQ multiplex PCR, and TCRdb's table has in-frame clones only and misses some. Here the sample spans more than 35,000 clones, 65% to 80% being singletons. The specimen comprised CD4+ or CD8+ T cells sorted from blood, sampled in a trial of the OX40 agonist ivuxolimab. These receptors were obtained from an adult with an advanced solid tumor such as melanoma, head and neck, liver or kidney cancer.

The V gene is TRBV15, the J gene TRBJ2-1; D is tentatively TRBD1 or TRBD2 (5 bases each). CDR1 and CDR2 from the germline V gene are LNHNV and YYDKDF (reference sequence). This CDR3 region has 14 residues. Between the trimmed V and J ends, which lost 0 bases and 6 bases, there was a span of 9 bases. The CDR3 reads CATSRDPGRNEQFF. CDR3 nucleotides: TGTGCCACCAGCAGAGATCCGGGACGCAATGAGCAGTTCTTC.

V is TRBV23-1 and J is TRBJ2-3, with 7 bases fitting TRBD2. TRBV23-1 is given ORF status, its function remaining uncertain. Unmatched junction bases numbered 6, after V lost 2 bases and J lost 1 base. The CDR3 extends over 16 amino acids. DNA for the CDR3: TGCGCCAGCAGTCAAATCCAGCGGGAAGGCACAGATACGCAGTATTTT. Translation gives CASSQIQREGTDTQYF.

This clone was found a few times. V usage is TRBV5-1 and J usage is TRBJ1-1, with 7 bases fitting TRBD1. CDR1 is SGHRS, CDR2 YFSETQ, per germline. This CDR3 is built from 14 residues. Unmatched junction bases numbered 9, after V lost 6 bases and J lost 4 bases. CDR3 DNA: TGCGCCAGCATTTTGACCTCAGGGGGCACTGAAGCTTTCTTT. Protein sequence: CASILTSGGTEAFF.